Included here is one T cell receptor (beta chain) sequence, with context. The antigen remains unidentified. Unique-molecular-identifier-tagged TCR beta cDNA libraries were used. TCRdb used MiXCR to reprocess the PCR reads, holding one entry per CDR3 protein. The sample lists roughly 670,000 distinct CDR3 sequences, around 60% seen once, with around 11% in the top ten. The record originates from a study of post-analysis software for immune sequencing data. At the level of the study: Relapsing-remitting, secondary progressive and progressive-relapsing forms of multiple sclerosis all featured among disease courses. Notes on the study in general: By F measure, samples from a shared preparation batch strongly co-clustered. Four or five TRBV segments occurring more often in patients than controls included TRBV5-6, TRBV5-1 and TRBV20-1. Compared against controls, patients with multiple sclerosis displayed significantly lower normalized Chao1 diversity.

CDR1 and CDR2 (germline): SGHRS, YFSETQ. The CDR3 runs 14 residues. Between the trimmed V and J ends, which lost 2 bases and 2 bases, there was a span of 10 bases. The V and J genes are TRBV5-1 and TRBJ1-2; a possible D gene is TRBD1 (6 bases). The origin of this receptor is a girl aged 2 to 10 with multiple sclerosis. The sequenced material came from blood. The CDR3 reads CASSFPGTNYGYTF. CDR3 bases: TGCGCCAGCAGCTTCCCCGGGACAAACTATGGCTACACCTTC.